The 4 T cell receptor beta chains below all came from one sample that was sequenced in a study of blood T cells in healthy people across ages (dated by TCRdb to the mid-2010s). Library creation used 5' RACE. Reads for this sample came from an Illumina HiSeq 2500. A second PCR of about 7 to 12 cycles was run with a J-beta primer mix and a sample-barcoded 5' primer. TCRdb reworked the public reads: Q25 trimming with fastp, MiXCR clone assembly, productive beta chains retained. Each record represents a unique CDR3 protein, reported with the most common genes and DNA among its rows. Counted in this sample were about 800,000 distinct CDR3 sequences; roughly 50% of them appeared once. The top ten hold 22% of the sample. Sequencing was done on a sample of blood. All receptors come from a man aged 25-45 years in good health.

This clonotype appeared a few times. The chain uses TRBV7-9 and TRBJ2-3; D tentatively fits TRBD1 or TRBD2 (5 bases each). This CDR3 has 14 amino acids. Germline loops: CDR1 SEHNR, CDR2 FQNEAQ (reference sequence). In nucleotides, the CDR3 is TGTGCGACAATGGGGGAGTCTAGCACAGATACGCAGTATTTT. Protein product: CATMGESSTDTQYF.

This clonotype was detected ten times or more. The gene calls are TRBV7-2 and TRBJ2-7; D gene ambiguous. Germline V gene data show CDR1 as SGHTA and CDR2 as FQGNSA. There are 11 residues in the CDR3. Trimming removed 5 bases from V and 2 bases from J, with 4 bases in between. CDR3 DNA: TGTGCCAGCAGCGCCACCTACGAGCAGTACTTC. Translating it yields CASSATYEQYF.

This clonotype showed up just a few times. The J gene is TRBJ2-3, the V gene TRBV11-2; D unresolved. Germline values: CDR1 SGHAT, CDR2 FQNNGV. CDR3 size: 14 residues. V was shortened by 0 bases and J by 2 bases, with 6 bases between the two germline ends. The CDR3 bases are TGTGCCAGCAGCTTAGATCACACCACAGATACGCAGTATTTT. It codes for CASSLDHTTDTQYF.

This rearrangement joins TRBV20-1 to TRBJ2-1; TRBD1 aligns across 10 bases. The CDR3 is 13 residues long. From germline, CDR1 is DFQATT and CDR2 SNEGSKA (reference sequence). The CDR3 spells CSVDGQGGGEQFF. As DNA, the CDR3 is TGCAGCGTTGACGGACAGGGGGGAGGTGAGCAGTTCTTC.